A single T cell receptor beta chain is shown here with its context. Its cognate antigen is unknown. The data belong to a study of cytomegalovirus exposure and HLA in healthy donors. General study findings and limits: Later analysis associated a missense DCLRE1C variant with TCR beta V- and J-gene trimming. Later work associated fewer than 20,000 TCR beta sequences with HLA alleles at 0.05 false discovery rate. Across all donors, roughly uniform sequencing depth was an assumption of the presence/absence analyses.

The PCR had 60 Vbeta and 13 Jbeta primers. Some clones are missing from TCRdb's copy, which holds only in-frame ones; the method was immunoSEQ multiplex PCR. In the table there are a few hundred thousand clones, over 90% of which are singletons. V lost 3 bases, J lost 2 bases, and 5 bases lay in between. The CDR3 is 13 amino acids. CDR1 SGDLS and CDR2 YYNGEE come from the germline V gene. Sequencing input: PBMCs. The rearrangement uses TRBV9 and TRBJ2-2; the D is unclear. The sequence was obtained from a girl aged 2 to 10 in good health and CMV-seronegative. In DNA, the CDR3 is TGTGCCAGCAGCGCGAGAAACACCGGGGAGCTGTTTTTT. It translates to CASSARNTGELFF.